This TCR beta chain was obtained from a study of identifying expanded T cells in peripheral blood. Collection occurred without any documented infections or immune events in donors. Study-wide results and limits: Roughly two-week clone count variance significantly increased as total template count grew. Over about two and four weeks, about 16.4 and 19 clones changed, versus roughly 1.2 between replicates.

Trimming took 5 bases from V and 6 from J, leaving 23 bases between them. From germline, CDR1 is SGHRS and CDR2 YFSETQ. The CDR3 covers 17 residues. A remark on this clone: Its antigen is as yet unknown.

Produced via immunoSEQ multiplex PCR; TCRdb's table is partial and in-frame only. The repertoire has about 80,000 clones, roughly 90% of them found once; the top ten carry about 7%. The sample taken for sequencing was blood. The rearrangement links TRBV5-1 to TRBJ2-2; perhaps TRBD2 as D (5 bases). The receptor was isolated from a person between 18 and 75 years old in good health. Written as DNA, the CDR3 is TGCGCCAGCAGTTCCCTCTCGGGGTCCCTTAGACCCGGGGAGCTGTTTTTT. It is translated as CASSSLSGSLRPGELFF.